This TCR beta chain was sequenced during a study of blood T cell repertoires in COVID-19 (TCRdb year 2020). In the study overall: Samples from collaborators originated in the United States, Italy and Spain and spanned both the acute and convalescent phases of COVID-19. The sample metadata nearly always contained a de-identified subject ID, COVID-19 status, age in years and sex. The repertoires were released in a freely available public database intended as a resource for research on the immune response to SARS-CoV-2. Subjects who had been exposed to COVID-19, were actively infected with it, or had recovered from it provided the deeply sampled blood TCRbeta repertoires that made up the dataset. The samples were drawn from the first 160 participants of the ongoing ImmuneRACE study and from 1,254 subjects provided by 6 global collaborators. The material from the prospective study consisted of cDNA or gDNA derived from T cells, B-cell-depleted T cells, or PBMCs. Where available, HLA class I and class II types were obtained from metadata supplied by the sample provider rather than from assay-based typing. What the research found in general, with its limitations: Clinical and demographic metadata were provided uncurated, with the amount varying by source and participant.

Whole blood was collected in K2EDTA tubes by collaborating institutions according to the institutions' own protocols. For TCRbeta analysis, collaborator samples were shipped as frozen whole blood, as isolated PBMCs, or as DNA extracted from either sample type. Sequences MGHRA (CDR1) and YSYEKL (CDR2) are obtained from the germline V gene. V lost 0 bases and J lost 8 bases; the stretch between them is 10 bases long. The CDR3 starts with the cysteine, ends with the phenylalanine, and has 14 residues. Here the CDR3 DNA is all that survives: 42 bases in frame from base 1. For this clone: The specificity of this receptor is unknown. One base away there is no much larger clone; base qualities are not given.

TCRbeta CDR3 regions were amplified from genomic DNA by means of the immunoSEQ Assay, a bias-controlled multiplex PCR. The authors' analysis ran thus. Nucleated cell counts per sample were estimated from amplification of reference gene primers within the assay. To quantify the absolute abundance of each unique TCRbeta CDR3 rearrangement, sequence reads were collapsed and filtered. Productive Simpson clonality was computed per sample as the square root of Simpson's diversity index over productive rearrangements. TCRdb took this table from immuneACCESS and kept in-frame rearrangements with V and J called. Such tables lack part of the clones; where checked against another copy, unresolved V genes explain under half of the gap, and the rest is unexplained. For V, J and clone size, that table is used; D and trimming come from the DNA. In all, the sample holds under 500,000 clones, and around 89% of those were seen once. Together, the top ten hold around 4.5% of the sample.

The clonotype was recovered from a woman in her twenties or thirties with acute or convalescent COVID-19. The sample taken for sequencing was peripheral blood. The rearranged chain carries TRBV4-1 and TRBJ2-2; the D gene remains uncertain. The CDR3: CASSQESGGGELFF. The nucleotides are TGCGCCAGCAGCCAAGAGTCGGGTGGGGGGGAGCTGTTTTTT.